This T cell receptor (beta chain) was documented in a study of identical twins. General study points: Abundant cord blood beta clonotypes carried fewer insertions; memory repertoires showed none. Modeled out-of-frame TCR alpha sharing in monozygotic twins fell below observed levels.

The cDNA had a unique molecular identifier and a template-switch universal primer site. TCRdb recomputed calls from the 5' RACE reads with MiXCR, one row per CDR3 protein. The sample holds some 300,000 distinct CDR3 sequences, about 12% seen once. Notes on this clonotype: The antigen is undetermined.

The length of the CDR3 is 13 residues. Germline V gene data show CDR1 as SNHLY and CDR2 as FYNNEI. The trim removed 10 bases at V and 2 bases at J, leaving 7 bases unmatched. The same specimen was also included in a second study, on yellow fever vaccine responses in identical twins.

The origin of this receptor is a woman aged 18-29 years in good health. The J gene is TRBJ2-7, the V gene TRBV2; 8 positions match TRBD2. Specimen: CD8+ T cells sorted from blood. CDR3 region: CATGHSGTYEQYF. As DNA, the CDR3 is TGTGCCACCGGCCATAGCGGGACCTACGAGCAGTACTTC.